Given below is one T cell receptor beta chain in context. Its antigen is unknown. Qualities for individual bases were not recorded, and no much larger clone is one base off. Including cysteine and phenylalanine, the CDR3 has 13 amino acids. CDR3 DNA only is kept here, 39 bases in frame from base 1. The germline V gene provides CDR1 SNHLY and CDR2 FYNNEI. V lost 5 bases and J lost 7 bases; the stretch between them is 15 bases long. For the CD8 naive samples, CD45RO-negative cells were positively selected for CCR7, yielding a CD45RA+CCR7+ population from which TemRA cells were excluded. The donors were healthy, HIV-negative adults with no recently reported acute infections or vaccinations. All donors were Caucasian adults living in Nashville, Tennessee, USA. Blood was collected by leukapheresis, and PBMCs were isolated by Ficoll-Histopaque density gradient centrifugation and then cryopreserved in liquid nitrogen vapor phase. Purity and quantity of every magnetically sorted T cell population were checked by analytical flow cytometry. Each sorted fraction had its genomic DNA isolated and then quantified by UV absorbance on a Nanodrop 2000c.

This record belongs to a study of shared clonotypes between healthy human individuals (dated by TCRdb to about 2020). Study-level background: A few men and a couple of women, aged 18 to 49 years, made up the cohort. For each donor, CD4 naive and CD4 memory were each run on three plates, CD8 naive on two plates, and CD8 memory on one plate. To estimate repertoire size and how much clonotype sharing occurs between individuals, the study deeply sequenced the blood TCR repertoires of roughly 5 healthy adults. To increase sequencing depth and limit assay-specific biases, different laboratories used diverse techniques to prepare libraries and sequence TCR repertoires. Per donor, leukapheresis produced somewhere between about 0.94 and 9.5 billion PBMCs.

TCR CDR3 regions were amplified from genomic DNA by multiplex PCR using the deep immunoSEQ assay. Extracted genomic DNA from each cell subset was distributed evenly across all wells of several immunoSEQ 96-well plates, and each plate was treated as a replicate. Each replicate PCR for sorted subsets received roughly 200 ng genomic DNA, equal to tens of thousands of T cell genomes. Purified libraries were measured with a Qubit 3.0 fluorometer, size-checked on a Bioanalyzer 2100, and measured again with the KAPA Library Quantification kit. Every immunoSEQ 96-well plate was sequenced on a separate single-read 150-cycle Illumina NextSeq 550 flow cell. The original methods were these. Because only junctional sequences without quality scores were contained in the immunoSEQ output, filtering matching that applied to full-length reads could not be performed. Sequences were annotated with PyIR, a Python wrapper for IgBLAST v1.9, using IMGT germline references to assign V/J genes and CDR3. Reads were filtered out if the reads had weak V/J assignments (E-value above 1e-6), no CDR3, stop codons, out-of-frame junctions, or ambiguous translated residues. A V3J clonotype was defined by an identical inferred V gene, J gene, and CDR3 amino acid sequence. Percentage overlap between repertoires was calculated by dividing the number of shared unique clonotypes by the size of the smaller repertoire. RTK rarefaction, the Chao1 estimator, and Recon v2.1 estimates of unobserved clonotypes were used to assess repertoire richness. For all TCRbeta clonotypes obtained by the gDNA method from four donors, generation probabilities were computed with OLGA. Held by TCRdb, this immuneACCESS table contains in-frame sequences only and omits some clones. Under half of the omission traces to an unresolved V gene where checked; the cause of the rest is unknown. V, J and clone size are taken as reported in that table, and D and trimming were inferred from the DNA itself. In all, the sample holds hundreds of thousands of clones, and around 96% of those were seen once. In total, the top ten clones hold less than 0.13% of the sample.

What the study reported, not specific to this receptor: Across four donors, approximately 4.6% of naive CD4, 3.5% of naive CD8, about 2.3% of memory CD4, and 0.4% to 0.45% of memory CD8 clonotypes were shared. Based on pairwise subsampling, the degree of clonotype sharing among donors was expected to be affected by sequencing depth. Larger estimated clonotype richness was generally found for naive subsets than for memory subsets. Sampling was limited to blood, and TCR repertoires in tissue likely differ from TCR repertoires in blood. Even with the large sequencing depth, rarefaction of the sorted-subset datasets indicated that sequencing was incomplete. Compared with non-shared clonotypes, the clonotypes found in all four sorted-subset donors had higher generation probabilities. The small number of donors limited the genetic and exposure-history diversity represented.

This TCR was recovered from a woman between 25 and 40 years old in good health. The sample taken for sequencing was naive CD8+ T cells sorted from blood. The cell subset or site label of this sample denotes: CD45RA+CCR7+. The chain is made from TRBV2 and TRBJ2-7; the D region may be TRBD1 or TRBD2, each matching 5 bases equally. The CDR3 region: CASSTGTPWEQYF. The DNA sequence is as follows: TGTGCCAGCAGTACCGGGACCCCCTGGGAGCAGTACTTC.